The TCR beta chain described here comes from a study of blood T cells in healthy people across ages. Combining a sample-barcoded 5' primer with a J-beta primer mix, a second PCR ran for roughly 7 to 11 cycles. TCRdb redid the calling of the 5' RACE reads with MiXCR, one entry per CDR3 protein. The repertoire holds approximately 1,000,000 distinct CDR3 sequences, around two fifths seen once, with roughly 14% in the top ten. Germline assignment: CDR1 LGHDT and CDR2 YNNKEL (reference sequence). The length of the CDR3 is 12 residues. The V end lost 0 bases, the J end lost 12 bases, and 6 bases lay between the germline ends.

This chain joins TRBV3-1 and TRBJ1-6; unclear D gene. The source material was blood. The receptor was derived from a man younger than 35 in good health. In DNA form, the CDR3 reads TGTGCCAGCAGCCAAGAAGAAGGACCCCTCCACTTT. Translating it yields CASSQEEGPLHF.